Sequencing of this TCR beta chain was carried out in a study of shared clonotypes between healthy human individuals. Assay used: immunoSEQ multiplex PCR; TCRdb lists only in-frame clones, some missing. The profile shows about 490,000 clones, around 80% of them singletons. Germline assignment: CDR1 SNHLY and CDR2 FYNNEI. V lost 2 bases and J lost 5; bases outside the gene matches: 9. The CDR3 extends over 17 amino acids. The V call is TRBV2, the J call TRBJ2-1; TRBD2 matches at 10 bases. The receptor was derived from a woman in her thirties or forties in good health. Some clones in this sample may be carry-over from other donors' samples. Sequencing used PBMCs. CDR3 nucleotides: TGTGCCAGCAGTGAAATTGGGGGGCTAGCGGGAGACAATGAGCAGTTCTTC. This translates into CASSEIGGLAGDNEQFF.